This T cell receptor (delta chain) was recovered during a study of delta chains in infants with herpesvirus infections (dated 2023 in TCRdb). Regarding the research as a whole: From birth, the study prospectively followed a Ugandan infant birth cohort to characterize gammadelta T cell responses to primary cytomegalovirus (CMV) infection. Previously published Belgian fetal and cord blood gammadelta TCR data were added only for comparison and were not generated in this cohort. A public fetal Vdelta1/Vgamma8 gammadelta TCR clonotype was searched for in infants infected with CMV after birth. gammadelta TCRs were sequenced from PBMC obtained from about 19 CMV-infected infants (one congenitally infected) and under 10 CMV-uninfected infants for whom sufficient sample was available. Infant blood samples were grouped into approximate age categories of 1.5, 4, 8 and 12 months. Here is what the overall study found, with its caveats: Limitations noted by the authors included a small sample size and a lack of race- or environment-matched controls, because nearly all Ugandans acquire CMV before adulthood. The public clonotype was found only at the first time point after infection and was absent in uninfected infants and in those infected after 120 days. In CMV-uninfected infants, the public clonotype might still be present but below the detection limit. Within Vdelta1 cells, the frequency of the public clonotype appeared to be inversely correlated with age at infection and to decay rapidly, seemingly not persisting past roughly two months. The public Vdelta1 clonotype appeared in 4 of 18 CMV-infected infants: three infected postnatally before 120 days of age, plus the congenitally infected infant.

A word on this clone: There is no known antigen for this receptor. This sequence may be a read error, since a much larger clone differs from it by one base. Within the sample, other DNA sequences also encode this same CDR3.

The germline V gene supplies CDR1 TSWWSYY and CDR2 QGS. From the cysteine through the phenylalanine, the CDR3 covers 25 amino acids. Only the CDR3 DNA is retained, 75 bases long and in frame from the first base. In Kampala, Uganda, pregnant women receiving prenatal care were recruited and their infants were enrolled, and documentation of maternal HIV status was required. Families received weekly visits, and collection of infant clinical information, oral swabs and peripheral blood began at 6 weeks of age and continued every 4 months after that. After blood was collected in heparin tubes, PBMC were isolated using Ficoll-Paque density gradient centrifugation and then cryopreserved. The protocol used for the library was RT-PCR. TCR cDNA was generated by reverse transcription of PBMC RNA with SuperScript II and gamma-chain- and delta-chain-specific primers. After purification with AMPure XP beads, the cDNA was amplified and indexed with Illumina adapters using the Nextera XT Index Kit. Sequencing of gammadelta TCR libraries was carried out on an Illumina MiSeq using a V2 300-cycle kit. The original methods were these. Using MiXCR v2.1.12, CDR3 sequences were assembled, and reads were mapped onto D, J and V genes obtained from GenBank. VDJtools v1.2.1 was used to perform repertoire analyses of the CDR3 clonotypes. TCRdb processed the public reads again with the CATT caller, after which rows with matching DNA were combined. V and J calls and clone size were set by TCRdb, not the authors. The sample table records roughly 1,200 delta-chain clones; approximately 29% of these occur just once. 6.8% of the sample is taken by the ten largest.

This TCR was sampled from a human donor who was a Ugandan infant, either HIV-exposed or HIV-unexposed (not recorded which). The sequencing used peripheral blood, collected at time point 1 of longitudinal follow-up. The sequence links TRDV1 to TRDJ4; the D gene remains uncertain. Read as DNA, the sequence is TGTGCTCTTGGGGAACTGGGTTCTACGATTTTATCCGCCGGGGTACGGCAACCACCGACCAGACCACTGATCTTT. Translation gives CALGELGSTILSAGVRQPPTRPLIF.